Included here is one TCR beta chain sequence, with context. Its antigen is not known. The method was immunoSEQ multiplex PCR; TCRdb's version includes in-frame clones alone and lacks a portion of them. The sample lists about 2.2 million clones, roughly 91% seen once, with under 2% in the top ten. As defined, naive CD8 cells were CD45RO-negative and positively selected for CCR7, with terminally differentiated effector memory CD45RA+ cells excluded. Within Nashville, Tennessee resided all donors, each a Caucasian adult. The V gene end was trimmed by 3 bases and the J gene end by 5 bases; junction bases not matched to a gene: 6. Germline lookup yields CDR1 SGDLS and CDR2 YYNGEE. The length of the CDR3 is 14 residues. These data belong to a study of shared clonotypes between healthy human individuals. Study-wide results and limits: A reduction in generation probabilities was seen for non-shared clonotypes relative to those shared by all four donors.

The TCR comes from a man aged 18 to 30 in good health. Some clones in this sample may be carry-over from other donors' samples. Sequencing was done on a sample of naive CD8+ T cells from PBMCs. The chain uses TRBV9 and TRBJ2-3, with TRBD2 identical over 7 bases. CDR3 amino acids: CASSGAGAGDTQYF. The CDR3 nucleotides read TGTGCCAGCAGCGGGGCGGGAGCGGGAGATACGCAGTATTTT.